The sequence of this TCR beta chain was determined in a study of vaccination effects on CD4 cells after COVID-19. Remarks on this clone: What it recognizes is unknown.

Viral peptide pool expansion of antigen-specific CD4+ T cells preceded sequencing in the ViraFEST assay. Isolation of CD4+ T cells took place after nine to ten days of culture. A positive SARS-CoV-2 PCR test fell between March and December 2020. This CDR3 region has 12 residues. Trimming took 6 bases from V and 4 from J, leaving 9 bases between them. Generated by immunoSEQ multiplex PCR, the TCRdb table keeps only in-frame clones and is missing some. The data show about 70,000 clones, about 69% seen once. The rearrangement joins TRBV12-3 or TRBV12-4 to TRBJ1-1; D gene ambiguous. The clonotype was recovered from a human donor who had a prior SARS-CoV-2 infection. The sequencing used CD4+ T cells from PBMCs cultured with HIV peptides, collected before COVID-19 vaccination. Subset given: HIV-1 Nef peptide pool negative control/reference culture. This chain's CDR3 is CASSYVITEAFF. The DNA of the CDR3 is TGTGCCAGCAGCTACGTCATCACTGAAGCTTTCTTT.